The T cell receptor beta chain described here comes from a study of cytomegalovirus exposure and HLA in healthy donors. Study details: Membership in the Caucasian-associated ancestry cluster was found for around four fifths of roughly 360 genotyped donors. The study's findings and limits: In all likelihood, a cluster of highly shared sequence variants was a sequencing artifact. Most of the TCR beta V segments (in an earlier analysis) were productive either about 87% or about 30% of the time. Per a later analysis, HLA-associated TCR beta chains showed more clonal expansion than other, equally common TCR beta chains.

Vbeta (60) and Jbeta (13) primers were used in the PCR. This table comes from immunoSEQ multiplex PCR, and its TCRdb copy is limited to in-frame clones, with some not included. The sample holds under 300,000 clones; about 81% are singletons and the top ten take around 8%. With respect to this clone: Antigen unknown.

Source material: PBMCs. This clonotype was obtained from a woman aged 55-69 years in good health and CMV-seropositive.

This CDR3 is CAWSAQSLAGFTDTQYF. The CDR3 DNA reads TGTGCCTGGAGTGCTCAGTCCCTAGCGGGATTCACAGATACGCAGTATTTT. The chain is built from TRBV30 and TRBJ2-3; 9 positions agree with TRBD2. Per the germline V gene, CDR1 is GTSNPN and CDR2 is SVGIG (reference sequence). Trimming took 1 base from V and 2 from J; bases not matched to a gene: 10. This CDR3 contains 17 residues.